This record looks at one T cell receptor beta chain sequence and its context. This specimen belongs to a study of early T cells in non-severe SARS-CoV-2 infection. V was pared by 2 bases and J by 0 bases, with 5 bases between. Germline V gene data show CDR1 as MDHEN and CDR2 as SYDVKM. The CDR3 extends over 15 amino acids. Individual cDNA molecules each received unique molecular identifiers attached to them. MiXCR was run by TCRdb on the 5' RACE reads, yielding one entry per CDR3 protein. The data show some 57,000 distinct CDR3 sequences, roughly 12% seen once. Source material: whole blood. The V and J genes are TRBV28 and TRBJ2-6; no definite D call. The TCR sequence derives from an adult who was a healthcare worker with PCR-confirmed SARS-CoV-2 infection or an uninfected control (not recorded which). The CDR3 loop reads CASSLPRSGANVLTF. The CDR3 DNA is TGTGCCAGCAGTTTACCCCGCTCTGGGGCCAACGTCCTGACTTTC.